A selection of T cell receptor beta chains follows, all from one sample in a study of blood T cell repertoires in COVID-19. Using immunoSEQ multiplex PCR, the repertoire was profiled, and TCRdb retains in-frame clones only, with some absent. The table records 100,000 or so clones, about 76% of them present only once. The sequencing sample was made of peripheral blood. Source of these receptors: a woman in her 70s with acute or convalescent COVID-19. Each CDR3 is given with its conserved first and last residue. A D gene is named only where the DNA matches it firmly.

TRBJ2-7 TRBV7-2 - CASSLGVAGEQYF
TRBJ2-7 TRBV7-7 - CASSPFPYYEQYF
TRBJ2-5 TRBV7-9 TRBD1 CASSITGAGETQYF
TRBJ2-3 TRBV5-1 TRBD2 CASSYGLAGGPIADTQYF
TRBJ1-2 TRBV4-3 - CASSQGRNPGVGYGYTF
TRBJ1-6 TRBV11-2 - CASSLVLNSPLHF
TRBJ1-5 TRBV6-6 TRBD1 CASSRDRGNQPQHF
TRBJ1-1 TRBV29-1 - CSVNRDTPANTEAFF
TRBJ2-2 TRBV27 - CASAKDAGAGPGELFF
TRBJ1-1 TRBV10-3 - CAISPSGNTEAFF
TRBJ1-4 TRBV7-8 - CASSLGLNEKLFF
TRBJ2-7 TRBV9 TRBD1 CASSEAGTGLYEQYF
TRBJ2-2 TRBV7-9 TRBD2 CASSLAGDTGELFF
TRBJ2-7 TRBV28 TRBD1 CASQLNPGAGGAYEQYF
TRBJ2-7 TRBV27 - CASSSRTVNYEQYF
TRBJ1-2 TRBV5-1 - CASSLGGGGYTF
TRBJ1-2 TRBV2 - CASSALSGRYGYTF
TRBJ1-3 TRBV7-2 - CASSLDSASSGNTIYF
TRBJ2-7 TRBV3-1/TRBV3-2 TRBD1 CASSETGDEQYF
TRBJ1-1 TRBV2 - CASSVKSMNTEAFF
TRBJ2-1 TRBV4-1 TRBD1 CASSQLPGGQAYNEQFF
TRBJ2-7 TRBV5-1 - CASSFVRSGTYEQYF
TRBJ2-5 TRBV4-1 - CASSRGTSQETQYF
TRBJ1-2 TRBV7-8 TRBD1 CASSATGVGYGYTF
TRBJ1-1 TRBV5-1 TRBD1 CASSFGTAHTEAFF
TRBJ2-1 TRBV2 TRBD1 CASSEGGGQGRNEQFF
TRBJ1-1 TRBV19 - CASSIGISRGTEAFF
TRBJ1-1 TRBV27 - CASSSGRGNTEAFF
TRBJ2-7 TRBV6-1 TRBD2 CASTDRGGTYEQYF
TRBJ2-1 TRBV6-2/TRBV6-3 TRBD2 CASSKGLALGEQFF
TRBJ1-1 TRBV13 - CASSWRGGNPEAFF
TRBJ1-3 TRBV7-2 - CASSLYSSGNTIYF
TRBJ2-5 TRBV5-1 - CASSLVLGGNRETQYF
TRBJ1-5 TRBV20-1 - CSASGQLDSNQPQHF
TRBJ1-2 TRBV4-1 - CASSQGPSSNYGYTF
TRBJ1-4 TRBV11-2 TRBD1 CASSPNRGLNEKLFF
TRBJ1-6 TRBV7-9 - CASSLQTGLRDSPLHF
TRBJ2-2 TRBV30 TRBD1 CAWGQGSGELFF
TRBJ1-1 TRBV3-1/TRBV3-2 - CASSQLDSLNTEAFF
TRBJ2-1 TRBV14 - CASSQRQEVDEQFF
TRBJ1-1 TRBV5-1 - CASSGGRLNTEAFF
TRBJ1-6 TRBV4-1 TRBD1 CASSLKGQGDLSPLHF
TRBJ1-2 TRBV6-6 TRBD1 CASSPGTGGYGYTF
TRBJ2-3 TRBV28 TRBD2 CASSLASGRGTDTQYF
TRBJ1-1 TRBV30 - CAVSWGRGTEAFF